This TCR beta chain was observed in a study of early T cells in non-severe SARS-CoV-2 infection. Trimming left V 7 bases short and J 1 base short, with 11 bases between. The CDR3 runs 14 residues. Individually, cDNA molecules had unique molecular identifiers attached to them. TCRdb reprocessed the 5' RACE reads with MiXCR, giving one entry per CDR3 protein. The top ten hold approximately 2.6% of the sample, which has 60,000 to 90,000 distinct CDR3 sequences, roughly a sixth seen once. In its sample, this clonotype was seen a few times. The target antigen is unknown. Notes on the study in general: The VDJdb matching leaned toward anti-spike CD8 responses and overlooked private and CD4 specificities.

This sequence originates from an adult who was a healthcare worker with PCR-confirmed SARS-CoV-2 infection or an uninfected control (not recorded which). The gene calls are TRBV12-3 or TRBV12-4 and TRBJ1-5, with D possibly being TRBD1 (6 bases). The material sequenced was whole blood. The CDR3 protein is CASTLQGSNQPQHF. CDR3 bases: TGTGCCAGCACCCTACAGGGAAGCAATCAGCCCCAGCATTTT.